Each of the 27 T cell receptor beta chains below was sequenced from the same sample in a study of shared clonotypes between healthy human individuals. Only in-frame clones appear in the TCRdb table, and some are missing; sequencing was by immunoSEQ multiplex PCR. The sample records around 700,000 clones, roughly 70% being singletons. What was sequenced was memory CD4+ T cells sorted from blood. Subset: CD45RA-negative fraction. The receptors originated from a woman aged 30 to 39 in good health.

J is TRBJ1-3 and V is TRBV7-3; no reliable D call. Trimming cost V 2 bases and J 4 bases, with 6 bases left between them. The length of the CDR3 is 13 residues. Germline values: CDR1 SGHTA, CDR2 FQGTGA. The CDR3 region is CASSLYYGNTIYF. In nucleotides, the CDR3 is TGTGCCAGCAGCTTATATTACGGAAACACCATATATTTT.

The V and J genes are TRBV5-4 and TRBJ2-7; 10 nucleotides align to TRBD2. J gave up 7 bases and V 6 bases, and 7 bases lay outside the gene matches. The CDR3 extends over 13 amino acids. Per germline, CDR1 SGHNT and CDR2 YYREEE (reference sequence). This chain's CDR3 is CASTLAGAGEQYF. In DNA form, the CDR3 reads TGTGCCAGCACCCTAGCGGGAGCGGGGGAGCAGTACTTC.

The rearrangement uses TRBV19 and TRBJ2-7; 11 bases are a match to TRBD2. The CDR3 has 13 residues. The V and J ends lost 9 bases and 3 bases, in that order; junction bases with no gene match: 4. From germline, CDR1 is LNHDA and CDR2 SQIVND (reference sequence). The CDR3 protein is CASGTSGRYEQYF. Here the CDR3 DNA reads TGTGCCAGCGGGACTAGCGGACGCTACGAGCAGTACTTC.

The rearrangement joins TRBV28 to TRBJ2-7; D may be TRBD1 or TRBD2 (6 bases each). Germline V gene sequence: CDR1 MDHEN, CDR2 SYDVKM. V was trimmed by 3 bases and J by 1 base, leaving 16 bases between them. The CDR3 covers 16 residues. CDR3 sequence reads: CASSLTGAQGSYEQYF. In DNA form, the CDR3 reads TGTGCCAGCAGTTTGACGGGGGCCCAGGGGTCCTACGAGCAGTACTTC. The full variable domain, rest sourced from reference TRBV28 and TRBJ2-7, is DVKVTQSSRYLVKRTGEKVFLECVQDMDHENMFWYRQDPGLGLRLIYFSYDVKMKEKGDIPEGYSVSREKKERFSLILESASTNQTSMYLCASSLTGAQGSYEQYFGPGTRLTVT.

The CDR3 reads CASSLSLAGGNEQFF. In DNA, the CDR3 is TGCGCCAGCAGCTTGAGCCTAGCGGGTGGCAATGAGCAGTTCTTC. The chain is built from TRBV5-1 and TRBJ2-1; TRBD2 aligns across 8 bases. Per the germline V gene, CDR1 is SGHRS and CDR2 is YFSETQ. This CDR3 is 15 amino acids long. Trimming at V came to 1 base and at J to 6 bases, leaving 6 bases not matched to a gene.

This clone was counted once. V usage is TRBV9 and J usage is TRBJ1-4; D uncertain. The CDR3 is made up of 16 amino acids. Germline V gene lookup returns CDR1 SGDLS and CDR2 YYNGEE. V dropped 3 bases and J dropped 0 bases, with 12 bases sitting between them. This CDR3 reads CASSADNTATNEKLFF. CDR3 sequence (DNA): TGTGCCAGCAGCGCCGATAACACGGCAACTAATGAAAAACTGTTTTTT. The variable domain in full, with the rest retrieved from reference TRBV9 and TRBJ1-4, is DSGVTQTPKHLITATGQRVTLRCSPRSGDLSVYWYQQSLDQGLQFLIQYYNGEERAKGNILERFSAQQFPDLHSELNLSSLELGDSALYFCASSADNTATNEKLFFGSGTQLSVL.

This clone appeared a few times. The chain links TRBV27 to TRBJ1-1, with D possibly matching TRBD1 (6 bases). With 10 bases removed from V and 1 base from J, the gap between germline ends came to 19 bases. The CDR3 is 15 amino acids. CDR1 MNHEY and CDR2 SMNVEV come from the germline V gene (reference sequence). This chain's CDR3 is CATYGGPNRNTEAFF. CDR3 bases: TGTGCCACCTATGGGGGCCCGAATCGGAACACTGAAGCTTTCTTT.

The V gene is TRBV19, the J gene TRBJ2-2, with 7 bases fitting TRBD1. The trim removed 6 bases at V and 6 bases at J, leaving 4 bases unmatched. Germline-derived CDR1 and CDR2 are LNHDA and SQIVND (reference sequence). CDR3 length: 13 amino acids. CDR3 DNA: TGTGCCAGTAGCGGACAGGAGGCCGGGGAGCTGTTTTTT. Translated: CASSGQEAGELFF.

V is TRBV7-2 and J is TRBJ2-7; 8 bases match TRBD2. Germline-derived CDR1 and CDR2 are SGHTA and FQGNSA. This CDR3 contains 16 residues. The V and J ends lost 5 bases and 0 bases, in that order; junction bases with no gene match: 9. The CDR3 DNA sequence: TGTGCCAGCAGCCCCCAGCTAGCGGGCAACTCCTACGAGCAGTACTTC. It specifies CASSPQLAGNSYEQYF. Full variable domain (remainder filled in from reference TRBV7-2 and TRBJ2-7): GAGVSQSPSNKVTEKGKDVELRCDPISGHTALYWYRQSLGQGLEFLIYFQGNSAPDKSGLPSDRFSAERTGGSVSTLTIQRTQQEDSAVYLCASSPQLAGNSYEQYFGPGTRLTVT.

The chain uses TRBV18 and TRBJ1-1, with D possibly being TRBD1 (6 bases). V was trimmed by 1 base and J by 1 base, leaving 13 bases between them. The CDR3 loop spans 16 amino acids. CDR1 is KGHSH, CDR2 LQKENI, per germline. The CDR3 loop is CASSPREQGANTEAFF. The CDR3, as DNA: TGTGCCAGCTCACCACGGGAACAGGGTGCGAACACTGAAGCTTTCTTT.

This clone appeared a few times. For the CDR3, the DNA is TGTGCCATCAGTCCCGGGACAGGGGGCGCAAAGAACGAGCAGTACTTC. This codes for CAISPGTGGAKNEQYF. The V gene is TRBV10-3, the J gene TRBJ2-7; 12 bases align to TRBD1. Germline lookup yields CDR1 ENHRY and CDR2 SYGVKD. The CDR3 sequence is 16 residues long. J gave up 5 bases and V 5 bases, and 10 bases lay outside the gene matches.

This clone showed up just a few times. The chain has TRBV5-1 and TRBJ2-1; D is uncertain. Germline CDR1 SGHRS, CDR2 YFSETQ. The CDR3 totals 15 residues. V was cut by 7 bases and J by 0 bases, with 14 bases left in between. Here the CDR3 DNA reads TGCGCCAGCTCTCCGTGGGAAATCTCCTACAATGAGCAGTTCTTC. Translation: CASSPWEISYNEQFF.

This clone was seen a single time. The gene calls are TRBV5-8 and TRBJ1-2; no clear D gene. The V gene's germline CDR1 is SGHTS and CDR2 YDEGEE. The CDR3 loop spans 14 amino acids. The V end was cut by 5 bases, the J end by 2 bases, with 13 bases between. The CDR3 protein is CASSPEPLNYGYTF. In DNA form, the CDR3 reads TGTGCCAGCAGTCCGGAGCCGCTGAACTATGGCTACACCTTC.

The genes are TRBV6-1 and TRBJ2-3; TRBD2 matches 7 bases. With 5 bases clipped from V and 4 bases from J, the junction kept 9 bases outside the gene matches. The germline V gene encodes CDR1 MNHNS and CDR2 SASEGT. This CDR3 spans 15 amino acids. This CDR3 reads CASSSGTTASDTQYF. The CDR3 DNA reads TGTGCCAGCAGTTCCGGGACTACGGCCTCAGATACGCAGTATTTT.

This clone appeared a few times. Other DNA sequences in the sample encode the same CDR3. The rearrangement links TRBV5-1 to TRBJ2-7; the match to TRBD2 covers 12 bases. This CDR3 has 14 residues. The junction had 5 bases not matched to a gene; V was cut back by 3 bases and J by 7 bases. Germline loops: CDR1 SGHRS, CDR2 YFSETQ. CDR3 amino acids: CASSSGTSGLEQYF. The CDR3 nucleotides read TGCGCCAGCAGCTCCGGGACTAGCGGGTTAGAGCAGTACTTC.

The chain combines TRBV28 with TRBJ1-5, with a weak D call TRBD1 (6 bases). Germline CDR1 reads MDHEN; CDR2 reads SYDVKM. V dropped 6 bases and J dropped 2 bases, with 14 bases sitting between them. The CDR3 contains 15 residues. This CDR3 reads CASRGGALRNQPQHF. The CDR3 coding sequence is TGTGCCAGCAGGGGGGGGGCCTTACGCAATCAGCCCCAGCATTTT. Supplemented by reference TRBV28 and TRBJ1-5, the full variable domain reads DVKVTQSSRYLVKRTGEKVFLECVQDMDHENMFWYRQDPGLGLRLIYFSYDVKMKEKGDIPEGYSVSREKKERFSLILESASTNQTSMYLCASRGGALRNQPQHFGDGTRLSIL.

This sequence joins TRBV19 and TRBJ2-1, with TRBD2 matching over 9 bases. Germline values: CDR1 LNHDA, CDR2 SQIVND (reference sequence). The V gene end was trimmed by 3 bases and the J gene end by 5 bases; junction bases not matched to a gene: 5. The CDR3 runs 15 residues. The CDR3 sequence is CASSIIAGADNEQFF. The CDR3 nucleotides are TGTGCCAGTAGTATTATAGCGGGAGCAGACAATGAGCAGTTCTTC.

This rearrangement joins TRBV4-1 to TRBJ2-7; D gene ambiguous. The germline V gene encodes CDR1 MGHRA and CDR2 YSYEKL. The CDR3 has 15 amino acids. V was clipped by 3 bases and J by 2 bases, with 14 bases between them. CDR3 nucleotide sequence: TGCGCCAGCAGCCAGGTACTTTTACCGACCTACGAGCAGTACTTC. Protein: CASSQVLLPTYEQYF.

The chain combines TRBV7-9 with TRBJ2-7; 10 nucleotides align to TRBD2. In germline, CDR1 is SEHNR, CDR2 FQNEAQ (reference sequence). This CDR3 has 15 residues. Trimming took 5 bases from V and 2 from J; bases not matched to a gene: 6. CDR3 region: CASSRASGSPYEQYF. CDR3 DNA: TGTGCCAGCAGCCGAGCTAGCGGGAGCCCCTACGAGCAGTACTTC.

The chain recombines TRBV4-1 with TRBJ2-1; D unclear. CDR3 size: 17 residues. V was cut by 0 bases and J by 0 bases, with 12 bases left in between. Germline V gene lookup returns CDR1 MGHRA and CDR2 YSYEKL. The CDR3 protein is CASSQDGRIYSYNEQFF. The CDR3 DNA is TGCGCCAGCAGCCAAGACGGGCGTATATACTCCTACAATGAGCAGTTCTTC.

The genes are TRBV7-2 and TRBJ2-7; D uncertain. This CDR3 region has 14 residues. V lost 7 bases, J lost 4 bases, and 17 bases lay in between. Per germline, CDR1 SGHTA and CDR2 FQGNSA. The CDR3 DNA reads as TGTGCCAGCACCGAGACTTATGGTCCGTACGAGCAGTACTTC. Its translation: CASTETYGPYEQYF. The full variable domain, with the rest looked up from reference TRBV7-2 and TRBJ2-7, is GAGVSQSPSNKVTEKGKDVELRCDPISGHTALYWYRQSLGQGLEFLIYFQGNSAPDKSGLPSDRFSAERTGGSVSTLTIQRTQQEDSAVYLCASTETYGPYEQYFGPGTRLTVT.

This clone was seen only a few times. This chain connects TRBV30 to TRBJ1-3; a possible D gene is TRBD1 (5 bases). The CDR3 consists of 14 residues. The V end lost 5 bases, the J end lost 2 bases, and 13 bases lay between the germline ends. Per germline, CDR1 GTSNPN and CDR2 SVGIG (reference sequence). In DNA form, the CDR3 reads TGTGCCTGGGCCCCGGGGGGGGCTGGAAACACCATATATTTT. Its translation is CAWAPGGAGNTIYF.

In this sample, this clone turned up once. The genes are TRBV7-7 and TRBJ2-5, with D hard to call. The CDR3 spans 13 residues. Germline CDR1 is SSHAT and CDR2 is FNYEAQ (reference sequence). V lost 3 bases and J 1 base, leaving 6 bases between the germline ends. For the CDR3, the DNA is TGTGCCAGCAGCTTGGGAATCCAAGAGACCCAGTACTTC. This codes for CASSLGIQETQYF.

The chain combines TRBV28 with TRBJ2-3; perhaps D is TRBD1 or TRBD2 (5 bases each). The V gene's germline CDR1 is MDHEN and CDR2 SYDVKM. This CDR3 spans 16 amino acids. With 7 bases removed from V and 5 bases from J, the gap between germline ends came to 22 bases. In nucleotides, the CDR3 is TGTGCCAGCACCCCCGGCGGTGGGGGACGTGGAGATACGCAGTATTTT. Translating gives CASTPGGGGRGDTQYF.

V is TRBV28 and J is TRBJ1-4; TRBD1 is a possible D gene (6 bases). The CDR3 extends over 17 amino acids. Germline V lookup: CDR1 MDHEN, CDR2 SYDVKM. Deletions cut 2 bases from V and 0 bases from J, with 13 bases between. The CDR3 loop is CASSLAGGPATNEKLFF. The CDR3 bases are TGTGCCAGCAGTTTAGCTGGGGGGCCGGCAACTAATGAAAAACTGTTTTTT.

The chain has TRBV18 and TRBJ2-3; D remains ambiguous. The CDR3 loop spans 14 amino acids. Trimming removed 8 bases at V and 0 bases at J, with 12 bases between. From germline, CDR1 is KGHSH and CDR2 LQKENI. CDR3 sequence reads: CASTIGVSTDTQYF. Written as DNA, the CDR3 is TGTGCCAGCACCATTGGGGTTAGCACAGATACGCAGTATTTT.

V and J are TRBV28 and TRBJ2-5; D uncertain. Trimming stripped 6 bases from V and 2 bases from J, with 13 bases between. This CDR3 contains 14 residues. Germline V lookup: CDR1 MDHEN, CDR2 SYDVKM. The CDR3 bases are TGTGCCAGCAGGGACCCGTTAAGACAAGAGACCCAGTACTTC. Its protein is CASRDPLRQETQYF.